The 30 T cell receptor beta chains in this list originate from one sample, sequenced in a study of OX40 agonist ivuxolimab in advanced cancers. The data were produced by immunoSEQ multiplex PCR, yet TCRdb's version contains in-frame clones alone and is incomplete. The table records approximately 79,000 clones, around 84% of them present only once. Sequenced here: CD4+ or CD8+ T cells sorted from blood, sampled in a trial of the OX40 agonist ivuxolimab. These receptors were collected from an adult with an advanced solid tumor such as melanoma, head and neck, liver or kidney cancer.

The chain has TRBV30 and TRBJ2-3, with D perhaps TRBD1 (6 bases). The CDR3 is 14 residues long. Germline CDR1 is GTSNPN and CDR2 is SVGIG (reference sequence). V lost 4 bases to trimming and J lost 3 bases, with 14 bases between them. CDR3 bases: TGTGCCTGGAACGCCTGGGGGCCGACAGATACGCAGTATTTT. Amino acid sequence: CAWNAWGPTDTQYF.

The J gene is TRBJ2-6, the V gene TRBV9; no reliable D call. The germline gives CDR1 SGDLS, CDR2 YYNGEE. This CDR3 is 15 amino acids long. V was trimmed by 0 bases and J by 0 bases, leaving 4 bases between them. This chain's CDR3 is CASSVDLSGANVLTF. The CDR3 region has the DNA TGTGCCAGCAGCGTAGACCTCTCTGGGGCCAACGTCCTGACTTTC.

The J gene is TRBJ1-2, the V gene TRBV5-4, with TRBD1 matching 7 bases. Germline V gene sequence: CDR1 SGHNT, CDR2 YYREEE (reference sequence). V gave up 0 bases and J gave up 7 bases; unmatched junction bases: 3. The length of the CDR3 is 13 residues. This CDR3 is CASSLEGGFGYTF. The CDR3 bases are TGTGCCAGCAGCTTGGAAGGGGGCTTTGGCTACACCTTC.

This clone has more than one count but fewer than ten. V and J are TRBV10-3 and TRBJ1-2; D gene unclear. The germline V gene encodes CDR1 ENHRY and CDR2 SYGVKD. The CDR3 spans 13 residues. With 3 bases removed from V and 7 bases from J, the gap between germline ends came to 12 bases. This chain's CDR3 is CAISDGSLGGYTF. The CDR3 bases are TGTGCCATCAGTGATGGCAGCTTGGGTGGCTACACCTTC.

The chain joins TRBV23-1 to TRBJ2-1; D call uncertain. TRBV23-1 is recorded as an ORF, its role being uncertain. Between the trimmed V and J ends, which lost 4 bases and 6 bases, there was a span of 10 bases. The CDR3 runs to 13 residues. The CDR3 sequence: CASSLAIRNEQFF. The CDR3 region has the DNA TGCGCCAGCAGTCTTGCGATCCGCAATGAGCAGTTCTTC.

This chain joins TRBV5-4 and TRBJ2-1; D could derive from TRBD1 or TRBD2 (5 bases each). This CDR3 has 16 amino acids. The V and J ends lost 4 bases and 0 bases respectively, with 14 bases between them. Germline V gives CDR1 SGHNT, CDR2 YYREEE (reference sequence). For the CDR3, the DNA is TGTGCCAGCAGCACGGATTTTGGGGGCTCCTACAATGAGCAGTTCTTC. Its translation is CASSTDFGGSYNEQFF.

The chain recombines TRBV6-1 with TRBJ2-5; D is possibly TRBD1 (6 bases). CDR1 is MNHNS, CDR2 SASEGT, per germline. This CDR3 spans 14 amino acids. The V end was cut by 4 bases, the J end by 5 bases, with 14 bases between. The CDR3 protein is CASSGNRASETQYF. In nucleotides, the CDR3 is TGTGCCAGCAGTGGCAACAGGGCGAGCGAGACCCAGTACTTC.

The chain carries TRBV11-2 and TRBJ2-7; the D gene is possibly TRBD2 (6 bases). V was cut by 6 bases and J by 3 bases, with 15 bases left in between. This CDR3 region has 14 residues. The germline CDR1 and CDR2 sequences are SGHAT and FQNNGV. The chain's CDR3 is CASSLTSGGYEQYF. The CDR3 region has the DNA TGTGCCAGCAGTCTGACCTCCGGGGGCTACGAGCAGTACTTC.

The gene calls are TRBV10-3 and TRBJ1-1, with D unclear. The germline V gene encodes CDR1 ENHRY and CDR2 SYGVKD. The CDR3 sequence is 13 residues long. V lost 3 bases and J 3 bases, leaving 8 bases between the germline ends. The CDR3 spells CAISERQDTEAFF. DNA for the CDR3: TGTGCCATCAGTGAAAGGCAGGACACTGAAGCTTTCTTT.

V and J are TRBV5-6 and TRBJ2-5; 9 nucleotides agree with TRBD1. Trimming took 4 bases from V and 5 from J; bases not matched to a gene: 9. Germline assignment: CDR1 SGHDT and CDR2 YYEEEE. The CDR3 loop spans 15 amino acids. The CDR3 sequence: CASSIPGQGGETQYF. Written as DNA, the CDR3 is TGTGCCAGCAGCATTCCGGGACAGGGAGGGGAGACCCAGTACTTC.

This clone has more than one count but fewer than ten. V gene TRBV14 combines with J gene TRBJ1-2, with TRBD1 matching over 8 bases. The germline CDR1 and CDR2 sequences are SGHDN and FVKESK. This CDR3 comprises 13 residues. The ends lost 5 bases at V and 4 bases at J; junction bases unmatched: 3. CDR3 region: CASSFTGGYGYTF. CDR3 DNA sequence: TGTGCCAGCAGCTTTACAGGGGGCTATGGCTACACCTTC.

The chain's CDR3 is CAWSVTDGGISGANVLTF. CDR3 DNA sequence: TGTGCCTGGAGTGTAACGGACGGAGGTATCTCTGGGGCCAACGTCCTGACTTTC. V usage is TRBV30 and J usage is TRBJ2-6; tentative D call: TRBD2 (5 bases). V lost 0 bases to trimming and J lost 0 bases, with 15 bases between them. Germline V gene sequence: CDR1 GTSNPN, CDR2 SVGIG (reference sequence). The CDR3 has 18 amino acids.

The CDR3 here is CASRDTSLPPYEQYF. DNA of the CDR3: TGTGCCAGCAGAGATACTAGCCTCCCCCCCTACGAGCAGTACTTC. The V gene is TRBV5-4, the J gene TRBJ2-7, with D possibly TRBD2 on 6 matching bases. Deletions cut 5 bases from V and 2 bases from J, with 17 bases between. The CDR3 runs to 15 residues. Germline CDR1 and CDR2: SGHNT and YYREEE (reference sequence). The entire variable domain, with the rest obtained from reference TRBV5-4 and TRBJ2-7, is as follows: ETGVTQSPTHLIKTRGQQVTLRCSSQSGHNTVSWYQQALGQGPQFIFQYYREEENGRGNFPPRFSGLQFPNYSSELNVNALELDDSALYLCASRDTSLPPYEQYFGPGTRLTVT.

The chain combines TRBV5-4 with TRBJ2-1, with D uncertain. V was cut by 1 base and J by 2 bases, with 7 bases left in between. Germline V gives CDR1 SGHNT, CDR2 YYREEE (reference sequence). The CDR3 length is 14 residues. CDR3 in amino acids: CASSLTSTYNEQFF. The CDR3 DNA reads TGTGCCAGCAGCTTGACCTCGACCTACAATGAGCAGTTCTTC.

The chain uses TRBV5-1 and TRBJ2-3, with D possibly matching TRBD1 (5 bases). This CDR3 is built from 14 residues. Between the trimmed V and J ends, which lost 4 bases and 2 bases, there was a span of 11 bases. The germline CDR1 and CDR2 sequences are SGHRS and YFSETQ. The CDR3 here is CASSRKGFTDTQYF. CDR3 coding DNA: TGCGCCAGCAGCCGAAAGGGGTTCACAGATACGCAGTATTTT.

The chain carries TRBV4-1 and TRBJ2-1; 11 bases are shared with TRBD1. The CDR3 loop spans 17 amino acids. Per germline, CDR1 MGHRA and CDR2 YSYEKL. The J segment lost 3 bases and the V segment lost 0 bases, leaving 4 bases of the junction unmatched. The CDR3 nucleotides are TGCGCCAGCAGCCAAGATGAAGGGACAGGGGGCTACAATGAGCAGTTCTTC. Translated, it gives CASSQDEGTGGYNEQFF.

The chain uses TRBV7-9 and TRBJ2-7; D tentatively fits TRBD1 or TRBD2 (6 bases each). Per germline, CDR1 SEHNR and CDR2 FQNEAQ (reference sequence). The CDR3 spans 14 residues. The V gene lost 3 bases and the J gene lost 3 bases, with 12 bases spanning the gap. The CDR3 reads CASSFLQGGYEQYF. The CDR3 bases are TGTGCCAGCAGCTTTTTACAGGGAGGCTACGAGCAGTACTTC.

The CDR3 here is CASSAGRTDTQYF. DNA of the CDR3: TGTGCCAGCAGTGCGGGACGTACAGATACGCAGTATTTT. This sequence joins TRBV6-1 and TRBJ2-3, with D perhaps given as TRBD1 or TRBD2 (5 bases each). This CDR3 has 13 residues. Looked up from germline, CDR1 is MNHNS and CDR2 is SASEGT. V lost 4 bases and J 3 bases, leaving 8 bases between the germline ends.

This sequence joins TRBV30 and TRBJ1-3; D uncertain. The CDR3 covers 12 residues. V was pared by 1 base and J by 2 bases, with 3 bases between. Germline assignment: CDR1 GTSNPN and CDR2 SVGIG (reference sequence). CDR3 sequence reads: CAWSDTGNTIYF. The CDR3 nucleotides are TGTGCCTGGAGTGATACTGGAAACACCATATATTTT.

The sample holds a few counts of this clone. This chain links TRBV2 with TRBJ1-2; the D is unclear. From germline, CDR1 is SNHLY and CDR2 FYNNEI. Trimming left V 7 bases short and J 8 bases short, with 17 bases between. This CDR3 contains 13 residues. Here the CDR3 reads CASMKAAALGYTF. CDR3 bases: TGTGCCAGCATGAAGGCGGCAGCGCTGGGCTACACCTTC.

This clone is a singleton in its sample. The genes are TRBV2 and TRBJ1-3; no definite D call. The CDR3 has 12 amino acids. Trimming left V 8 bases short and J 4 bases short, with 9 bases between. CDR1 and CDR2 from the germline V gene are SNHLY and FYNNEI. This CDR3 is CASCSSGNTIYF. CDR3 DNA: TGTGCCAGCTGTTCCAGCGGAAACACCATATATTTT.

The CDR3 DNA is TGTGCCAGCAGCATTGTTATGGAAGAGACCCAGTACTTC. It is translated as CASSIVMEETQYF. The gene calls are TRBV5-6 and TRBJ2-5; D is unresolved. Germline V gives CDR1 SGHDT, CDR2 YYEEEE. V was shortened by 4 bases and J by 3 bases, with 10 bases between the two germline ends. This CDR3 has 13 amino acids.

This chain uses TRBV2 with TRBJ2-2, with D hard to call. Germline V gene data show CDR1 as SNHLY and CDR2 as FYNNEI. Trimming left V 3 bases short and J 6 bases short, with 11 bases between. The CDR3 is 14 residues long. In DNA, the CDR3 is TGTGCCAGCAGTGAGATTGGGGTAGCCGGGGAGCTGTTTTTT. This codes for CASSEIGVAGELFF.

The chain's CDR3 is CASSTGQGARYGYTF. In nucleotides, the CDR3 is TGTGCCAGTAGTACCGGTCAGGGGGCGAGGTATGGCTACACCTTC. This chain joins TRBV19 and TRBJ1-2, with 8 positions matching TRBD1. V lost 4 bases to trimming and J lost 5 bases; unmatched junction nucleotides: 9. CDR3 size: 15 residues. Germline V gene lookup returns CDR1 LNHDA and CDR2 SQIVND (reference sequence).

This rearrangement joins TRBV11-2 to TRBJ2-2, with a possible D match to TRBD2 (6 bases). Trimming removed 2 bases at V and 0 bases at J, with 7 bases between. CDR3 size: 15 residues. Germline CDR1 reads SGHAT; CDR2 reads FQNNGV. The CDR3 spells CASSLRGANTGELFF. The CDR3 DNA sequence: TGTGCCAGCAGCTTACGCGGGGCGAACACCGGGGAGCTGTTTTTT.

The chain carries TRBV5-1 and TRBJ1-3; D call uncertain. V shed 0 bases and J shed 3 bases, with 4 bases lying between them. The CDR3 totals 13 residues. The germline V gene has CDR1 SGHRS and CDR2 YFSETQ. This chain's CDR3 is CASSLVNGNTIYF. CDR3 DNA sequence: TGCGCCAGCAGCTTGGTGAATGGAAACACCATATATTTT.

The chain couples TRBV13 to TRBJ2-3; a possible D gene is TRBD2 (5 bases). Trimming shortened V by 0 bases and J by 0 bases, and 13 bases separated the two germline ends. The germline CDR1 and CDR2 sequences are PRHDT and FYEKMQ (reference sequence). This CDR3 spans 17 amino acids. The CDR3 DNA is TGTGCCAGCAGCTTAGGCCTTCAAGCGGCTAGCACAGATACGCAGTATTTT. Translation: CASSLGLQAASTDTQYF. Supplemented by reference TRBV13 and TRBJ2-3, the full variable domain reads AAGVIQSPRHLIKEKRETATLKCYPIPRHDTVYWYQQGPGQDPQFLISFYEKMQSDKGSIPDRFSAQQFSDYHSELNMSSLELGDSALYFCASSLGLQAASTDTQYFGPGTRLTVL.

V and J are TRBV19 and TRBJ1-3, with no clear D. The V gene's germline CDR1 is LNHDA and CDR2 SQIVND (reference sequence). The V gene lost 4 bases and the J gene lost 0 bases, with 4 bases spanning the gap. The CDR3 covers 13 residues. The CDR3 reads CASSTDSGNTIYF. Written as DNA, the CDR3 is TGTGCCAGTAGTACGGACTCTGGAAACACCATATATTTT.

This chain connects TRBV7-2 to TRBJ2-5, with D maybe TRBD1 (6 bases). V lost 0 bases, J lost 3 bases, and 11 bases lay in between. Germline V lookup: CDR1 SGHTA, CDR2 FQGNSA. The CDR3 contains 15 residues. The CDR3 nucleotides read TGTGCCAGCAGCTTAGCGGGAGCAGGGGAAGAGACCCAGTACTTC. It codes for CASSLAGAGEETQYF.

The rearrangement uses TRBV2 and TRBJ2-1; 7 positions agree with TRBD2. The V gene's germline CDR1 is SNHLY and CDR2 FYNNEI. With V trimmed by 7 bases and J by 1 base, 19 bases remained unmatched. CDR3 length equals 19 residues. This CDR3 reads CASTRGRAGSLASYNEQFF. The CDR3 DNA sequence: TGTGCCAGCACGCGAGGGAGAGCGGGGTCGCTCGCATCCTACAATGAGCAGTTCTTC.